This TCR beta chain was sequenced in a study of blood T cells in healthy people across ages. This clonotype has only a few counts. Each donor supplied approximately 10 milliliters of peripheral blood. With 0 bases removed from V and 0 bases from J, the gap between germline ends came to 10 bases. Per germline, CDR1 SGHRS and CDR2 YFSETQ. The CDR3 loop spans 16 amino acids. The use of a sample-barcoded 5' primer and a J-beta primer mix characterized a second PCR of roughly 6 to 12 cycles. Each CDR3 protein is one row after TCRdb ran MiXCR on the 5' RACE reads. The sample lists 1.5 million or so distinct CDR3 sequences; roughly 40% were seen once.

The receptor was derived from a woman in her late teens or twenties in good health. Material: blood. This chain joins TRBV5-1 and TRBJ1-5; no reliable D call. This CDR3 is CASSLGTRSSNQPQHF. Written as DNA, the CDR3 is TGCGCCAGCAGCTTGGGGACGCGGAGTAGCAATCAGCCCCAGCATTTT.